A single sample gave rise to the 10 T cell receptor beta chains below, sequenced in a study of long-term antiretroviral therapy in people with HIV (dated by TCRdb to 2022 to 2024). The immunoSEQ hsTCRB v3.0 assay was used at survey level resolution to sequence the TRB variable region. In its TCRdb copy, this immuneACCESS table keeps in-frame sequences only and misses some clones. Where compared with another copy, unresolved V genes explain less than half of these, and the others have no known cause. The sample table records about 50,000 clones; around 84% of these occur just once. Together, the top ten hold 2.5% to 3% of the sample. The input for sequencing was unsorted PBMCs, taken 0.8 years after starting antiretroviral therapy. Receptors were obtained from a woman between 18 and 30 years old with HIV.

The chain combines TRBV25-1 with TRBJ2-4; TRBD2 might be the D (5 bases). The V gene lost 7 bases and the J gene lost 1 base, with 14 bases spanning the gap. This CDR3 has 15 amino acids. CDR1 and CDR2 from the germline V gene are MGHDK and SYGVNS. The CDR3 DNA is TGTGCCAGCATTATCGGTAGGGAGGCCAAAAACATTCAGTACTTC. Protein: CASIIGREAKNIQYF.

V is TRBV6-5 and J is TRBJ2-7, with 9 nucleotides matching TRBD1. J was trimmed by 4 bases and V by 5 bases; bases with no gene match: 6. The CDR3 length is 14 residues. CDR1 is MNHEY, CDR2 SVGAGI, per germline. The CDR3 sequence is CASSTGTGLYEQYF. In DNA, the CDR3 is TGTGCCAGCAGTACCGGGACAGGGCTGTACGAGCAGTACTTC.

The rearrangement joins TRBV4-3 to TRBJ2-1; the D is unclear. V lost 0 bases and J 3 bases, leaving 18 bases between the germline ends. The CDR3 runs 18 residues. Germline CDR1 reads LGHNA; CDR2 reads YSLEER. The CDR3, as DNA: TGCGCCAGCAGCCAAGATCCATTTCGGAAGGGAAGCTACAATGAGCAGTTCTTC. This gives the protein CASSQDPFRKGSYNEQFF.

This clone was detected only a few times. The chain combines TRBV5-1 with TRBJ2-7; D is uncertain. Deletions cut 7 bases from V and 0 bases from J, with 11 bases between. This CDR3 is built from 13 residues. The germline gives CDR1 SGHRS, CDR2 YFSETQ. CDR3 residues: CASGPGSSYEQYF. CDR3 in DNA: TGCGCCAGCGGACCAGGCAGCTCCTACGAGCAGTACTTC. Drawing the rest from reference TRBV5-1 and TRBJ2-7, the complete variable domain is KAGVTQTPRYLIKTRGQQVTLSCSPISGHRSVSWYQQTPGQGLQFLFEYFSETQRNKGNFPGRFSGRQFSNSRSEMNVSTLELGDSALYLCASGPGSSYEQYFGPGTRLTVT.

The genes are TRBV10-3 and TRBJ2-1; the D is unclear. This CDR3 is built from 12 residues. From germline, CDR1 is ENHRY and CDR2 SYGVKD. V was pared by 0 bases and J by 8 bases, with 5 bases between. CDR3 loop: CAISESSHEQFF. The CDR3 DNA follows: TGTGCCATCAGTGAGTCGAGTCATGAGCAGTTCTTC.

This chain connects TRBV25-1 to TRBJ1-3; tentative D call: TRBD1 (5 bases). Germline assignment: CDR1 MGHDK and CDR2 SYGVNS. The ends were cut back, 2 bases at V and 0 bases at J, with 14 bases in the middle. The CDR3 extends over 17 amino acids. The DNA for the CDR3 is TGTGCCAGCAGTGAACCAGGCGGGGGACCCTCTGGAAACACCATATATTTT. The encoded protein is CASSEPGGGPSGNTIYF.

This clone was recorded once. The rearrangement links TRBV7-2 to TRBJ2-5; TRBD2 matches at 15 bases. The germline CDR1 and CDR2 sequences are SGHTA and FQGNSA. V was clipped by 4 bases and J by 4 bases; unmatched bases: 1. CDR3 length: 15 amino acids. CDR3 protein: CASSSGLAGGETQYF. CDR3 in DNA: TGTGCCAGCAGCTCGGGACTAGCGGGAGGAGAGACCCAGTACTTC.

CDR3 region: CASSLGGLGEKLFF. The CDR3 DNA reads TGTGCCAGCAGTTTAGGGGGCTTGGGCGAAAAACTGTTTTTT. This sequence joins TRBV27 and TRBJ1-4; tentative D call: TRBD1 (6 bases). Germline V lookup: CDR1 MNHEY, CDR2 SMNVEV (reference sequence). The CDR3 contains 14 residues. Trimming left V 2 bases short and J 8 bases short, with 12 bases between.

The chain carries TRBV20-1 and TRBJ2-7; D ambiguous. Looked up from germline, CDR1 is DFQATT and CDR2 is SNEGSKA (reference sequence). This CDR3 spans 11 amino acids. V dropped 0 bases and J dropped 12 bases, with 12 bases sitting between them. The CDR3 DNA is TGCAGTGCTAGAGATCGTGGCCGCCGGTACTTC. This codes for CSARDRGRRYF.

CDR3 residues: CASSSLGGLTNEKLFF. In DNA, the CDR3 is TGTGCCAGCAGTTCTCTTGGGGGCCTAACTAATGAAAAACTGTTTTTT. V is TRBV28 and J is TRBJ1-4, with a weak D call TRBD1 (6 bases). The CDR3 spans 16 residues. Germline lookup yields CDR1 MDHEN and CDR2 SYDVKM. The V end was cut by 4 bases, the J end by 1 base, with 13 bases between. Together with reference TRBV28 and TRBJ1-4, the CDR3 gives the full variable domain: DVKVTQSSRYLVKRTGEKVFLECVQDMDHENMFWYRQDPGLGLRLIYFSYDVKMKEKGDIPEGYSVSREKKERFSLILESASTNQTSMYLCASSSLGGLTNEKLFFGSGTQLSVL.